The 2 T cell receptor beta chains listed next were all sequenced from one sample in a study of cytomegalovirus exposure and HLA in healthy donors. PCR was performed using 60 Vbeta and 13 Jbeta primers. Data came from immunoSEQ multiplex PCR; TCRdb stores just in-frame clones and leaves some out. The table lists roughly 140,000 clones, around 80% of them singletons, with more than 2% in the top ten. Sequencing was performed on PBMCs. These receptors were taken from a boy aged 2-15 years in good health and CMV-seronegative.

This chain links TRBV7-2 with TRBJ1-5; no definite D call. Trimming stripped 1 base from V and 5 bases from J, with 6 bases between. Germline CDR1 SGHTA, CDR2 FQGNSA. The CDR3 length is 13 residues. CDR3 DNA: TGTGCCAGCAGCTTAGAACAGTATCAGCCCCAGCATTTT. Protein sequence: CASSLEQYQPQHF.

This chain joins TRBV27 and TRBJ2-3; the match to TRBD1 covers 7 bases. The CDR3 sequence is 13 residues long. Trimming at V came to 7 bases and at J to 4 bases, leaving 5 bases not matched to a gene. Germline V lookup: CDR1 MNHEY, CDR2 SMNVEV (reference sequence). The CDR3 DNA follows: TGTGCCAGCAATCACAGGGGATCAGATACGCAGTATTTT. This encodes CASNHRGSDTQYF.